The 3 T cell receptor beta chains in this list originate from one sample, sequenced in a study of blood T cell repertoires in COVID-19. The assay was immunoSEQ multiplex PCR, and TCRdb's table has in-frame clones only and misses some. The table lists roughly 300,000 clones, about 76% of them singletons, with around 3% in the top ten. Sequencing used peripheral blood. The receptors derive from a woman aged 60-75 years with active or convalescent COVID-19.

The chain has TRBV20-1 and TRBJ1-2; perhaps TRBD1 as D (6 bases). Deletions cut 5 bases from V and 6 bases from J, with 10 bases between. The CDR3 runs 11 residues. Germline CDR1 and CDR2: DFQATT and SNEGSKA (reference sequence). The CDR3 bases are TGCAGTGCTGCAGGGGTCCATGGCTACACCTTC. Encoded protein: CSAAGVHGYTF.

This chain connects TRBV5-4 to TRBJ1-1; D may be TRBD1 (5 bases). This CDR3 spans 12 amino acids. CDR1 is SGHNT and CDR2 is YYREEE in the germline V gene (reference sequence). V lost 0 bases to trimming and J lost 6 bases, with 6 bases between them. The CDR3 DNA reads as TGTGCCAGCAGCTTGGCCAGGGCTGAAGCTTTCTTT. Its protein product is CASSLARAEAFF.

The V gene is TRBV10-3, the J gene TRBJ1-1, with D perhaps matching TRBD1 (6 bases). Trimming stripped 8 bases from V and 1 base from J, with 20 bases between. The germline V gene has CDR1 ENHRY and CDR2 SYGVKD. The CDR3 extends over 16 amino acids. In DNA, the CDR3 is TGTGCCATCCGGGATGGGGGCGCGGACAGGAACACTGAAGCTTTCTTT. Protein sequence: CAIRDGGADRNTEAFF.